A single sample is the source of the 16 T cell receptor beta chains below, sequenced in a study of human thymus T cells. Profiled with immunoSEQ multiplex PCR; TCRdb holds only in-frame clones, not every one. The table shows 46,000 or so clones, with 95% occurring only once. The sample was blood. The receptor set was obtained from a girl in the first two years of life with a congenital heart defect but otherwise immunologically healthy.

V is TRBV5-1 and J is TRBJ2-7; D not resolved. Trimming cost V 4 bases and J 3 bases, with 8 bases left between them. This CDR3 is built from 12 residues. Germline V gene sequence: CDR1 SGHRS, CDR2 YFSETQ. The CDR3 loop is CASSQDHYEQYF. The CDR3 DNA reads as TGCGCCAGCAGCCAGGACCACTACGAGCAGTACTTC.

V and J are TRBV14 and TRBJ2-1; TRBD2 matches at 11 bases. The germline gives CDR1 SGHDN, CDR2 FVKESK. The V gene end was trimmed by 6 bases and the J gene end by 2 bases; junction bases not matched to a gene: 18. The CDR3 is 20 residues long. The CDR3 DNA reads TGTGCCAGCAGTCCTAGACTAGCGGGGCTGAGTCTACGGGCCTACAATGAGCAGTTCTTC. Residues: CASSPRLAGLSLRAYNEQFF.

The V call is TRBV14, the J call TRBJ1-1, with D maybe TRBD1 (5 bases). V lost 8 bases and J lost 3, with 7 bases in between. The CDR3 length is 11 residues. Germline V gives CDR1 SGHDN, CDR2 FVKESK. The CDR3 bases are TGTGCCAGCGGGACTTACACTGAAGCTTTCTTT. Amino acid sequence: CASGTYTEAFF. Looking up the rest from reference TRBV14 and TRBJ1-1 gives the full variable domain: EAGVTQFPSHSVIEKGQTVTLRCDPISGHDNLYWYRRVMGKEIKFLLHFVKESKQDESGMPNNRFLAERTGGTYSTLKVQPAELEDSGVYFCASGTYTEAFFGQGTRLTVV.

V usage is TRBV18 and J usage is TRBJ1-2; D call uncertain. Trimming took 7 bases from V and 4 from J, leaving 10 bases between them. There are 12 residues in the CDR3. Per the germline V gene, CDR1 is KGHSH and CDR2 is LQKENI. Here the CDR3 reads CASFAVVYGYTF. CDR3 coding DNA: TGTGCCAGCTTCGCCGTGGTCTATGGCTACACCTTC.

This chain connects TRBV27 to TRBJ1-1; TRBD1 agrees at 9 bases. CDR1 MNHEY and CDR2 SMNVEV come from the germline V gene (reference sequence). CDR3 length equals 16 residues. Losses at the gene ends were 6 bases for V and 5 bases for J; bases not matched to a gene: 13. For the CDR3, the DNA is TGTGCCAGCAGCCTTAAACCGGGACAGGGCGAAACTGAAGCTTTCTTT. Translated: CASSLKPGQGETEAFF.

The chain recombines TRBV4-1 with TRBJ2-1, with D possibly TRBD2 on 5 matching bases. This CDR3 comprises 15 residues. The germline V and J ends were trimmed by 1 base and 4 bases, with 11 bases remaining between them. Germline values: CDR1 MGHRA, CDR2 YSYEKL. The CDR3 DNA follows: TGCGCCAGCAGCCAAGTTTCTGGCGGGTACAATGAGCAGTTCTTC. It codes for CASSQVSGGYNEQFF.

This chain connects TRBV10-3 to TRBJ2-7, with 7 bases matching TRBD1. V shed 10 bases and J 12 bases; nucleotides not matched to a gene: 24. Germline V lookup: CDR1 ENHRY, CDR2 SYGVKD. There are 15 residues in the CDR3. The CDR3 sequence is CATRGGLTPESRLYF. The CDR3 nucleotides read TGTGCCACCCGAGGGGGCCTTACCCCTGAGTCCCGGCTGTACTTC.

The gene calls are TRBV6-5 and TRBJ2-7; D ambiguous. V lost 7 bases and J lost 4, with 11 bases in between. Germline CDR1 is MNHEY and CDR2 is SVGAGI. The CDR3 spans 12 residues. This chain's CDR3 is CASTDLSYEQYF. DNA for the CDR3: TGTGCCAGCACTGATTTGTCTTACGAGCAGTACTTC.

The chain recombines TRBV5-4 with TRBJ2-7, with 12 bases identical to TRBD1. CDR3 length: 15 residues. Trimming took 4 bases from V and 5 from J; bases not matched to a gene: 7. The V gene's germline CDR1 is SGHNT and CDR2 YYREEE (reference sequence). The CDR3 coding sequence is TGTGCCAGCAGCGGCGGGACAGGGGGCGCGGACGAGCAGTACTTC. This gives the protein CASSGGTGGADEQYF. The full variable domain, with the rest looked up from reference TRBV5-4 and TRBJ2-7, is ETGVTQSPTHLIKTRGQQVTLRCSSQSGHNTVSWYQQALGQGPQFIFQYYREEENGRGNFPPRFSGLQFPNYSSELNVNALELDDSALYLCASSGGTGGADEQYFGPGTRLTVT.

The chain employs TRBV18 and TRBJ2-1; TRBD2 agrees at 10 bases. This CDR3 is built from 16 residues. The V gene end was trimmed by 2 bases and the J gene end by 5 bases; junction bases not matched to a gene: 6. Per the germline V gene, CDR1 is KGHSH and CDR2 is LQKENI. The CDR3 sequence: CASSPAPSGGNNEQFF. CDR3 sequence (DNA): TGTGCCAGCTCACCAGCCCCTAGCGGGGGCAACAATGAGCAGTTCTTC.

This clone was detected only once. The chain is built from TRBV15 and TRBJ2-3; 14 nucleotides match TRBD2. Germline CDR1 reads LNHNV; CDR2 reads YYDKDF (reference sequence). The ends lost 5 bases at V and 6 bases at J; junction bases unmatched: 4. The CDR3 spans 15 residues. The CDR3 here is CATSSRLAGGDTQYF. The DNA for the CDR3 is TGTGCCACCAGCTCCCGACTAGCGGGAGGGGATACGCAGTATTTT.

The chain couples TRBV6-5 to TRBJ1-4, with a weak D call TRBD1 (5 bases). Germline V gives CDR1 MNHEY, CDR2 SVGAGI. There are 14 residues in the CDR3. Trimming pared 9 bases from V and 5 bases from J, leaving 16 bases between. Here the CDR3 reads CASRRTAGNEKLFF. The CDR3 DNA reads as TGTGCCAGTAGGAGGACGGCAGGGAATGAAAAACTGTTTTTT.

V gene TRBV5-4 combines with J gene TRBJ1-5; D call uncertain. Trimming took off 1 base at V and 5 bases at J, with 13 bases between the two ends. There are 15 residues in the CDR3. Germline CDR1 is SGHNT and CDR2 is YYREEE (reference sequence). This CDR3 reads CASSLSIRTYQPQHF. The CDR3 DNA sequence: TGTGCCAGCAGCTTGTCAATCAGAACCTATCAGCCCCAGCATTTT.

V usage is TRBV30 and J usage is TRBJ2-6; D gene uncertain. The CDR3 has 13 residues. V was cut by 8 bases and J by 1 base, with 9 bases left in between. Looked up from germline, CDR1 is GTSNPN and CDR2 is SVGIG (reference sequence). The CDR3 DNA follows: TGTGCCAGCGTGGGGTCTGGGGCCAACGTCCTGACTTTC. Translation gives CASVGSGANVLTF.

In DNA form, the CDR3 reads TGTGCCAGCAGGCCGGACCGCCCGACGGGCTACACCTTC. This gives the protein CASRPDRPTGYTF. The chain is built from TRBV6-5 and TRBJ1-2; D not certain. The CDR3 totals 13 residues. Germline V gene lookup returns CDR1 MNHEY and CDR2 SVGAGI. Trimming cost V 6 bases and J 8 bases, with 16 bases left between them.

CDR3 nucleotide sequence: TGTGCCAGCAGTTGGGACGGACGTATAGCCAAAAACATTCAGTACTTC. Protein sequence: CASSWDGRIAKNIQYF. The V and J genes are TRBV27 and TRBJ2-4; D is tentatively TRBD1 or TRBD2 (5 bases each). The CDR3 loop spans 16 amino acids. Looked up from germline, CDR1 is MNHEY and CDR2 is SMNVEV (reference sequence). Trimming took 4 bases from V and 0 from J, leaving 13 bases between them.